The sequence of this T cell receptor (beta chain) was determined in a study of OX40 agonist ivuxolimab in advanced cancers. The germline V gene encodes CDR1 ENHRY and CDR2 SYGVKD. The CDR3 contains 14 residues. V was trimmed by 2 bases and J by 3 bases, leaving 9 bases between them. The data were produced by immunoSEQ multiplex PCR, yet TCRdb's version contains in-frame clones alone and is incomplete. Among around 89,000 clones listed, roughly 93% were seen once. This sequence joins TRBV10-3 and TRBJ2-3; a possible D gene is TRBD1 (5 bases). Sequences were derived from CD4+ or CD8+ T cells sorted from blood, sampled in a trial of the OX40 agonist ivuxolimab. This clonotype was obtained from an adult with an advanced solid tumor such as melanoma, head and neck, liver or kidney cancer. CDR3 in DNA: TGTGCCATCAGTGAGGACAGCGCGACAGATACGCAGTATTTT. Encoded protein: CAISEDSATDTQYF.